The 30 T cell receptor beta chains below all came from one sample that was sequenced in a study of T cell changes during pregnancy in multiple sclerosis (dated by TCRdb to the late 2010s). The library was built by means of the immunoSEQ multiplex PCR assay. What TCRdb holds here is the immuneACCESS table cut down to in-frame rearrangements. Part of the clones is not present; checked against another copy, under half of the missing clones reflect an unresolved V gene, and the others are unexplained. This sample is represented by approximately 89,000 clones; 94% of them were singletons. About 1.7% of the sample is held by the ten biggest clonotypes. The sample here was peripheral blood, taken after pregnancy. These TCRs come from a female donor in good health, enrolled as a control in a pregnancy study.

This sequence joins TRBV27 and TRBJ1-1, with D possibly being TRBD1 (5 bases). The V gene's germline CDR1 is MNHEY and CDR2 SMNVEV (reference sequence). Between the trimmed V and J ends, which lost 2 bases and 0 bases, there was a span of 13 bases. This CDR3 is built from 16 residues. CDR3 sequence: CASSLRRGTLNTEAFF. The CDR3 region has the DNA TGTGCCAGCAGTTTAAGGCGGGGGACCCTGAACACTGAAGCTTTCTTT.

This clone was counted a single time. This chain links TRBV6-1 with TRBJ1-5, with D possibly matching TRBD1 (6 bases). CDR1 is MNHNS and CDR2 is SASEGT in the germline V gene. The CDR3 is 15 residues long. Trimming pared 3 bases from V and 3 bases from J, leaving 12 bases between. CDR3 in amino acids: CASSDPRTVNQPQHF. The CDR3 DNA reads TGTGCCAGCAGTGACCCTAGGACAGTCAATCAGCCCCAGCATTTT.

The CDR3 protein is CATSRVSGQFYEQYF. The CDR3 nucleotides read TGTGCCACCAGCAGAGTATCGGGACAGTTCTACGAGCAGTACTTC. The chain joins TRBV15 to TRBJ2-7; 7 bases align to TRBD1. The CDR3 runs to 15 residues. The junction had 6 bases not matched to a gene; V was cut back by 1 base and J by 3 bases. The germline CDR1 and CDR2 sequences are LNHNV and YYDKDF (reference sequence).

This chain connects TRBV6-1 to TRBJ2-7, with D possibly TRBD2 on 7 matching bases. Germline V lookup: CDR1 MNHNS, CDR2 SASEGT. This CDR3 contains 20 residues. V dropped 2 bases and J dropped 0 bases, with 26 bases sitting between them. This CDR3 is CASSEKARGRGVPSSYEQYF. The CDR3, as DNA: TGTGCCAGCAGTGAAAAGGCGAGGGGGAGGGGGGTTCCCAGCTCCTACGAGCAGTACTTC.

This chain joins TRBV13 and TRBJ2-4; D is possibly TRBD2 (6 bases). The ends were cut back, 3 bases at V and 1 base at J, with 10 bases in the middle. Germline CDR1 reads PRHDT; CDR2 reads FYEKMQ (reference sequence). This CDR3 is 15 amino acids long. CDR3 DNA: TGTGCCAGCAGCTTCGGCCGGGGGGCCAAAAACATTCAGTACTTC. It yields the protein CASSFGRGAKNIQYF.

CDR3 sequence reads: CAWSVSGYNEQFF. In nucleotides, the CDR3 is TGTGCCTGGAGTGTCAGCGGTTACAATGAGCAGTTCTTC. This chain connects TRBV30 to TRBJ2-1; D may be TRBD2 (5 bases). Trimming stripped 0 bases from V and 4 bases from J, with 7 bases between. Germline CDR1 reads GTSNPN; CDR2 reads SVGIG (reference sequence). The length of the CDR3 is 13 residues.

In DNA, the CDR3 is TGTGCCAGCAGCTTGGTTGGGGGGGGCGAGCAGTACTTC. Protein product: CASSLVGGGEQYF. V is TRBV11-2 and J is TRBJ2-7, with 7 bases fitting TRBD2. V was clipped by 3 bases and J by 6 bases; unmatched bases: 5. CDR1 is SGHAT, CDR2 FQNNGV, per germline. The CDR3 spans 13 residues. The entire variable domain, with the rest obtained from reference TRBV11-2 and TRBJ2-7, is as follows: EAGVAQSPRYKIIEKRQSVAFWCNPISGHATLYWYQQILGQGPKLLIQFQNNGVVDDSQLPKDRFSAERLKGVDSTLKIQPAKLEDSAVYLCASSLVGGGEQYFGPGTRLTVT.

The V call is TRBV19, the J call TRBJ1-5; the D is unclear. Trimming shortened V by 5 bases and J by 0 bases, and 5 bases separated the two germline ends. The CDR3 has 13 amino acids. Germline V gives CDR1 LNHDA, CDR2 SQIVND (reference sequence). The DNA for the CDR3 is TGTGCCAGTAGTGAGGGTAGCAATCAGCCCCAGCATTTT. Protein sequence: CASSEGSNQPQHF.

The chain couples TRBV2 to TRBJ2-1; 7 positions agree with TRBD2. This CDR3 has 14 amino acids. In germline, CDR1 is SNHLY, CDR2 FYNNEI. V lost 1 base to trimming and J lost 6 bases; unmatched junction nucleotides: 3. CDR3 loop: CASSEGLASNEQFF. For the CDR3, the DNA is TGTGCCAGCAGTGAAGGACTAGCATCCAATGAGCAGTTCTTC.

This clone has a single count. The rearrangement uses TRBV30 and TRBJ2-5; TRBD2 might be the D (5 bases). The CDR3 extends over 12 amino acids. Germline CDR1 and CDR2: GTSNPN and SVGIG (reference sequence). Trimming pared 2 bases from V and 4 bases from J, leaving 8 bases between. The CDR3 loop reads CAWSTLAETQYF. The CDR3 nucleotides read TGTGCCTGGAGTACCCTAGCAGAGACCCAGTACTTC.

This sequence joins TRBV28 and TRBJ2-1; 7 bases fit TRBD2. Trimming removed 7 bases from V and 8 bases from J; junction bases left unmatched: 14. CDR1 and CDR2 from the germline V gene are MDHEN and SYDVKM. The CDR3 covers 15 residues. CDR3 nucleotide sequence: TGTGCCAGCATCGTTAGCGGGCCCGGCGGCTATGAGCAGTTCTTC. It encodes CASIVSGPGGYEQFF.

The chain combines TRBV4-2 with TRBJ1-1; D remains ambiguous. V lost 4 bases, J lost 0 bases, and 15 bases lay in between. This CDR3 is built from 16 residues. Germline V CDR1 and CDR2: LGHNA, YNFKEQ. The CDR3 nucleotides are TGTGCCAGCAGCCTCCAGGTTGCGATGATGAACACTGAAGCTTTCTTT. This sequence encodes CASSLQVAMMNTEAFF.

On this clone: Compared with germline, one end of the junction differs, possibly owing to a read error. This chain connects TRBV5-6 to TRBJ2-1; TRBD2 matches at 15 bases. Germline CDR1 is SGHDT and CDR2 is YYEEEE. The CDR3 runs 15 residues. For the CDR3, the DNA is TGTGCCAGCAGCTTCTCCGGGACTAGCGGGAGGACAGCGATCTTC. It yields the protein CASSFSGTSGRTAIF.

The gene calls are TRBV25-1 and TRBJ2-7; 7 bases are a match to TRBD2. The V gene's germline CDR1 is MGHDK and CDR2 SYGVNS. With V trimmed by 7 bases and J by 3 bases, 9 bases remained unmatched. This CDR3 is 14 amino acids long. The CDR3 DNA is TGTGCCAGCACCGGATTAGCGGGTGTCTACGAGCAGTACTTC. This encodes CASTGLAGVYEQYF.

The genes are TRBV6-1 and TRBJ1-3; TRBD1 aligns across 11 bases. The CDR3 consists of 16 residues. Germline CDR1 is MNHNS and CDR2 is SASEGT. With 4 bases clipped from V and 3 bases from J, the junction kept 5 bases outside the gene matches. CDR3 nucleotides: TGTGCCAGCAGTGCGAAGGGACAGGGGGGTGGAAACACCATATATTTT. Its translation: CASSAKGQGGGNTIYF.

This clone was found once. The chain uses TRBV18 and TRBJ1-1, with D maybe TRBD1 (5 bases). Germline CDR1 KGHSH, CDR2 LQKENI. V lost 2 bases and J lost 0, with 7 bases in between. This CDR3 contains 14 residues. The CDR3 sequence is CASSPRQMNTEAFF. In nucleotides, the CDR3 is TGTGCCAGCTCACCAAGACAGATGAACACTGAAGCTTTCTTT.

Only one count was recorded for this clone. This chain connects TRBV28 to TRBJ2-7; 11 bases match TRBD1. The trim removed 4 bases at V and 3 bases at J, leaving 2 bases unmatched. The germline V gene has CDR1 MDHEN and CDR2 SYDVKM. The CDR3 contains 14 residues. CDR3 in DNA: TGTGCCAGCAGTTATGGGACAGGGGGCTACGAGCAGTACTTC. Protein: CASSYGTGGYEQYF.

The chain carries TRBV19 and TRBJ2-1; 9 bases agree with TRBD2. The CDR3 consists of 16 residues. J lost 5 bases, V lost 3 bases, and 8 bases had no gene match. Germline CDR1 LNHDA, CDR2 SQIVND (reference sequence). The CDR3 sequence is CASSIGWTSVNNEQFF. The CDR3 nucleotides read TGTGCCAGTAGTATCGGATGGACTAGCGTAAACAATGAGCAGTTCTTC.

The chain joins TRBV11-3 to TRBJ2-3, with D unresolved. V lost 0 bases and J 0 bases, leaving 4 bases between the germline ends. The length of the CDR3 is 14 residues. Germline assignment: CDR1 SGHNT and CDR2 YENEEA. The CDR3, as DNA: TGTGCCAGCAGCTTAGACGGGAGCACAGATACGCAGTATTTT. The encoded protein is CASSLDGSTDTQYF.

V and J are TRBV5-4 and TRBJ2-2; 10 nucleotides line up with TRBD1. In germline, CDR1 is SGHNT, CDR2 YYREEE (reference sequence). V lost 4 bases to trimming and J lost 4 bases; unmatched junction nucleotides: 4. The CDR3 runs 15 residues. The CDR3 sequence: CASSQGQGITGELFF. In DNA form, the CDR3 reads TGTGCCAGCAGCCAGGGACAGGGGATCACCGGGGAGCTGTTTTTT. Using reference TRBV5-4 and TRBJ2-2 for the parts outside the CDR3, the full variable domain is ETGVTQSPTHLIKTRGQQVTLRCSSQSGHNTVSWYQQALGQGPQFIFQYYREEENGRGNFPPRFSGLQFPNYSSELNVNALELDDSALYLCASSQGQGITGELFFGEGSRLTVL.

The V gene is TRBV2, the J gene TRBJ2-3; no clear D. CDR1 is SNHLY and CDR2 is FYNNEI in the germline V gene. Trimming cost V 10 bases and J 4 bases, with 9 bases left between them. The CDR3 is 11 residues long. CDR3 nucleotide sequence: TGTGCCACCAATCAGGCAGATACGCAGTATTTT. This encodes CATNQADTQYF. The full variable domain, rest sourced from reference TRBV2 and TRBJ2-3, is EPEVTQTPSHQVTQMGQEVILRCVPISNHLYFYWYRQILGQKVEFLVSFYNNEISEKSEIFDDQFSVERPDGSNFTLKIRSTKLEDSAMYFCATNQADTQYFGPGTRLTVL.

V gene TRBV28 combines with J gene TRBJ2-3; TRBD1 might be the D (6 bases). Germline CDR1 is MDHEN and CDR2 is SYDVKM. V lost 8 bases to trimming and J lost 1 base, with 10 bases between them. The CDR3 loop spans 13 amino acids. The CDR3 here is CASCEGGTDTQYF. The CDR3 DNA reads as TGTGCCAGCTGCGAGGGGGGCACAGATACGCAGTATTTT.

V is TRBV6-4 and J is TRBJ1-1, with D perhaps matching TRBD1 (5 bases). With 7 bases removed from V and 4 bases from J, the gap between germline ends came to 19 bases. The CDR3 extends over 15 amino acids. Germline V gene lookup returns CDR1 MRHNA and CDR2 SNTAGT. The CDR3 coding sequence is TGTGCCAGCAACCCCCAGGGAGGGGTAGGCACTGAAGCTTTCTTT. It yields the protein CASNPQGGVGTEAFF.

This clone occurred a few times. Here the CDR3 reads CASSLDRVYGYTF. The DNA of the CDR3 is TGTGCCAGCAGTCTCGACAGGGTCTATGGCTACACCTTC. The chain links TRBV6-6 to TRBJ1-2, with 7 bases lining up with TRBD1. CDR3 length: 13 amino acids. CDR1 and CDR2 from the germline V gene are MNHNY and SVGAGI (reference sequence). J lost 4 bases, V lost 5 bases, and 4 bases had no gene match.

The chain employs TRBV28 and TRBJ2-7; 12 positions match TRBD2. Per the germline V gene, CDR1 is MDHEN and CDR2 is SYDVKM. The length of the CDR3 is 16 residues. The junction had 8 bases not matched to a gene; V was cut back by 6 bases and J by 2 bases. CDR3 in DNA: TGTGCCAGCAGCAAAGGACTAGCGGGAAGGGCCTACGAGCAGTACTTC. Its translation: CASSKGLAGRAYEQYF.

The sample holds one count of this clone. The genes are TRBV21-1 and TRBJ1-2. TRBV21-1 is a recognized pseudogene. This CDR3 comprises 10 residues. In DNA, the CDR3 is TGTGCCAGCATCTCGGATGGCTACACCTTC. Its translation is CASISDGYTF.

The chain has TRBV28 and TRBJ2-3; D is possibly TRBD2 (5 bases). In germline, CDR1 is MDHEN, CDR2 SYDVKM. The CDR3 extends over 15 amino acids. V shed 5 bases and J shed 2 bases, with 14 bases lying between them. The CDR3 here is CASSGHQRFTDTQYF. CDR3 sequence (DNA): TGTGCCAGCAGTGGTCACCAGCGGTTCACAGATACGCAGTATTTT.

The V and J genes are TRBV5-1 and TRBJ2-1; 14 bases map to TRBD2. The CDR3 loop spans 18 amino acids. The germline V gene has CDR1 SGHRS and CDR2 YFSETQ. J was trimmed by 2 bases and V by 4 bases; bases with no gene match: 8. In DNA, the CDR3 is TGCGCCAGCAGCACAGGGACTAGCGGGAGAACGGCCTACAATGAGCAGTTCTTC. Amino acid sequence: CASSTGTSGRTAYNEQFF.

The rearrangement joins TRBV5-1 to TRBJ2-1, with TRBD2 identical over 10 bases. Germline CDR1 SGHRS, CDR2 YFSETQ. The CDR3 covers 14 residues. With 3 bases clipped from V and 4 bases from J, the junction kept 1 base outside the gene matches. The CDR3 sequence: CASSSGLAYNEQFF. The CDR3 nucleotides are TGCGCCAGCAGCTCGGGACTAGCGTACAATGAGCAGTTCTTC.

The chain uses TRBV7-6 and TRBJ2-1, with 8 nucleotides matching TRBD1. Per the germline V gene, CDR1 is SGHVS and CDR2 is FNYEAQ. V lost 5 bases and J lost 4; bases outside the gene matches: 13. CDR3 length equals 17 residues. The CDR3 region is CASSPLRGTGFYNEQFF. CDR3 coding DNA: TGTGCCAGCAGCCCGCTTCGAGGGACAGGTTTTTACAATGAGCAGTTCTTC.